This paragraph covers one TCR beta chain sequence. Its antigen is undetermined. The data were obtained in a study of radiotherapy plus CTLA-4 blockade in lung cancer. The wider study: Objective response rate was over 15%; disease control rate, under 35%.

Overall study findings and caveats: Researchers report tumor-derived TCR clones expanding in blood after radiotherapy plus ipilimumab.

Method: immunoSEQ multiplex PCR; TCRdb's copy keeps in-frame clones and lacks some. This table has 80,000 to 100,000 clones, almost 90% appearing once. The material was peripheral blood, obtained from a patient treated with radiotherapy plus ipilimumab. This clonotype was sampled from a human donor with non-small cell lung cancer that progressed on radiotherapy plus ipilimumab.

Here the CDR3 DNA reads TGTGCCTGGAGTGTAGGATATGGGTTTAGGGGGGATGGCTACACCTTC. This encodes CAWSVGYGFRGDGYTF. The chain uses TRBV30 and TRBJ1-2; D perhaps matches TRBD1 (6 bases). CDR3 length equals 16 residues. Trimming cost V 0 bases and J 6 bases, with 20 bases left between them. Germline V lookup: CDR1 GTSNPN, CDR2 SVGIG (reference sequence).